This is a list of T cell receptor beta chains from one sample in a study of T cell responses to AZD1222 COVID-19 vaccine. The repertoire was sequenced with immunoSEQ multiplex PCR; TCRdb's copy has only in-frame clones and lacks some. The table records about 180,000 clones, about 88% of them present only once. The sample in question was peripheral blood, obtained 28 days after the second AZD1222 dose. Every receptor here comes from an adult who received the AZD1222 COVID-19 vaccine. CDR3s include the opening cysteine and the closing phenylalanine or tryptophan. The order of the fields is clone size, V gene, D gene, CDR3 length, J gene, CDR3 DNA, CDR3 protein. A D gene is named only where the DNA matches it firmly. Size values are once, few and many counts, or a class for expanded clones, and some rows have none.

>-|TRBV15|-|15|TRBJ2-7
TGTGCCACCAGCAGGGGCAGACTAGTTGCCTACGAGCAGTACTTC
CATSRGRLVAYEQYF
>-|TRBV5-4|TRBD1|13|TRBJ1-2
TGTGCCAGCAGCTTCAGGGGGCAAGATGGCTACACCTTC
CASSFRGQDGYTF
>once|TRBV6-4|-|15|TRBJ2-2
TGTGCCAGCAGTGATTGGGGGGAATCCACCGGGGAGCTGTTTTTT
CASSDWGESTGELFF
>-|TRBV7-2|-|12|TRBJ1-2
TGTGCCAGCAGCGAACAGGGAGGTGGCTACACCTTC
CASSEQGGGYTF
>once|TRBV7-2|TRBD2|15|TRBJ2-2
TGTGCCACCCGGAGACTAGCGGGGGACGGGGGGGAGCTGTTTTTT
CATRRLAGDGGELFF
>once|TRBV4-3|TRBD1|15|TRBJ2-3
TGCGCCAGCAGCCCCGGGACAGTTAGCACAGATACGCAGTATTTT
CASSPGTVSTDTQYF
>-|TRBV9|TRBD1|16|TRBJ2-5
TGTGCCAGCAGTGCCCTCCAGGGGGCGCTGGGAGAGACCCAGTACTTC
CASSALQGALGETQYF
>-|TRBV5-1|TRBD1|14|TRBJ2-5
TGCGCCAGCAGCTACGGGACAGCCCAAGAGACCCAGTACTTC
CASSYGTAQETQYF
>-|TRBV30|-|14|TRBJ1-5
TGTGCCTGCCATCGATCGGGTGGACTGGGGCCCCAGCATTTT
CACHRSGGLGPQHF
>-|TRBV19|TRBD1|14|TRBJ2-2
TGTGCCACCCGAGCGCAGGGGGCGACCGGGGAGCTGTTTTTT
CATRAQGATGELFF
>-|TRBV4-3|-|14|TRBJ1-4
TGCGCCAGCAGCCAAGAGACTCGCGAGGGGAAACTGTTTTTT
CASSQETREGKLFF
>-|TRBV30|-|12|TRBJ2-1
TGTGCCTGGAGTGTGGGTGGGGGTGAGCAGTTCTTC
CAWSVGGGEQFF
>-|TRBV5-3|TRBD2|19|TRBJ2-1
TGTGCCAGAAGCCCGGACAGGGGACTAGCGGGAGGCTCCTACAATGAGCAGTTCTTC
CARSPDRGLAGGSYNEQFF
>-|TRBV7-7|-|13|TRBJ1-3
TGTGCTAGCACCCAAACCCCCGGAAACACCATATATTTT
CASTQTPGNTIYF
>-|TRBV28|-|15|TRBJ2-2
TGTGCCAGCGGTGGGGGGAAGCGGGACACCGGGGAGCTGTTTTTT
CASGGGKRDTGELFF
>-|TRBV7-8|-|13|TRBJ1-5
TGTGCCAGCAGCCGAGAGGCGTTTCAGCCCCAGCATTTT
CASSREAFQPQHF
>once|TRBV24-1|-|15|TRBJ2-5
TGTGCCACCAGTGATTTTTCGGGGGTCCAAGAGACCCAGTACTTC
CATSDFSGVQETQYF
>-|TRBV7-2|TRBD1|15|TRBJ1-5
TGTGCCAGCAGCCCCGACAGGGGAAGCAATCAGCCCCAGCATTTT
CASSPDRGSNQPQHF
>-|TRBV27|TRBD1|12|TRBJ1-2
TGTGCCAGCAGGGGACAGGGTTATGGCTACACCTTC
CASRGQGYGYTF
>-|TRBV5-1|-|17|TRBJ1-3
TGCGCCAGCAGCTTGGCGCCCCGCCGGGTCTCTGGAAACACCATATATTTT
CASSLAPRRVSGNTIYF
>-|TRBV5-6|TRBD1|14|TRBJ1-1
TGTGCCAGCAGCTATCGGACAGGGAACACTGAAGCTTTCTTT
CASSYRTGNTEAFF
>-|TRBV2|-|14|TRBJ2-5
TGTGCCAGCAGTGAGGGAGGAGGAACCGAGACCCAGTACTTC
CASSEGGGTETQYF
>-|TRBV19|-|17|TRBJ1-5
TGTGCCAGTAGTATCCTCGGCACGGGCCTAAGCAATCAGCCCCAGCATTTT
CASSILGTGLSNQPQHF
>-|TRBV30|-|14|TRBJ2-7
TGTGCCTGGGCCCCCGATTCGGGGGTGTACGAGCAGTACTTC
CAWAPDSGVYEQYF
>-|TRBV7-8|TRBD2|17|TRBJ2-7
TGTGCCAGCAGCTCTCCGGGGGGAGCGAGTTCCTCCTACGAGCAGTACTTC
CASSSPGGASSSYEQYF
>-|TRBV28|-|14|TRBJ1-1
TGTGCCAGCACCCCGGGACACCGGAACACTGAAGCTTTCTTT
CASTPGHRNTEAFF
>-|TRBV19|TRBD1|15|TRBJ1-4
TGTGCCAGTAGTACCGAGGGGGCGTTTGATGAAAAACTGTTTTTT
CASSTEGAFDEKLFF
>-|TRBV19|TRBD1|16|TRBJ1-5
TGTGCCAGTAGTATAGAGACAGGGGGATGGCATCAGCCCCAGCATTTT
CASSIETGGWHQPQHF
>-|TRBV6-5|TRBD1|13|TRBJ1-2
TGTGCCAGCAGGCCCCAGGGGGCTCTTGGCTACACCTTC
CASRPQGALGYTF
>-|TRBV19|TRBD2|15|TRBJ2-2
TGTGCCAGTAGCGGACTAGCGCGAAAGGGGGGGGAGCTGTTTTTT
CASSGLARKGGELFF
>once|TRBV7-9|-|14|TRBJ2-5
TGTGCCAGCATCCTCTACGGGGGAGAGGAGACCCAGTACTTC
CASILYGGEETQYF